The 24 T cell receptor beta chains presented below share a single source sample, sequenced in a study of T cells expressing NK-cell markers. After re-calling the 5' RACE reads, TCRdb lists one entry per CDR3 protein, DNA absent. This sample's table has about 380,000 distinct CDR3 sequences. Material: blood T cells: a sorted CD56 or NKG2C T cell subset, CD4+ or CD8+ T cells, or bulk PBMC T cells (not recorded which). The receptors shown here come from a man between 18 and 69 years old in good health.

J is TRBJ1-2 and V is TRBV7-2; TCRdb indicates TRBD1, and absent DNA this call remains unverified. Germline values: CDR1 SGHTA, CDR2 FQGNSA. The CDR3 spans 15 residues. The CDR3 protein is CASSPSRGLGGGYTF.

This chain uses TRBV2 with TRBJ2-6; no DNA is available, so the TRBD2 call from TCRdb remains unchecked. The CDR3 covers 17 residues. Germline V CDR1 and CDR2: SNHLY, FYNNEI. CDR3 sequence: CASSLTGPSSGANVLTF.

V and J are TRBV6-6 and TRBJ1-5. This CDR3 contains 13 residues. Germline values: CDR1 MNHNY, CDR2 SVGAGI (reference sequence). This CDR3 reads CAITQDVAQPQHF.

CDR3 region: CASSLLGTSSYEQYF. The chain links TRBV5-8 to TRBJ2-7; the D call of TRBD1 rests on TCRdb alone, since no DNA is present to check it. The CDR3 covers 15 residues. Germline CDR1 is SGHTS and CDR2 is YDEGEE.

This chain joins TRBV10-2 and TRBJ2-1; as DNA is missing, the TRBD2 call by TCRdb cannot be tested. The CDR3 is 15 amino acids. In germline, CDR1 is WSHSY, CDR2 SAAADI. CDR3 in amino acids: CASIPFGLALDEQFF.

The chain couples TRBV12-3 or TRBV12-4 to TRBJ2-2; the TCRdb call, TRBD1, lacks DNA for checking. CDR3 length: 15 amino acids. The CDR3: CASIGGGGWSGELFF.

CDR3 loop: CASSSSVFARGHLYEQYF. V and J are TRBV12-3 or TRBV12-4 and TRBJ2-7; lacking DNA, the TRBD1 call made by TCRdb goes unchecked. This CDR3 is built from 18 residues.

The V call is TRBV20-1, the J call TRBJ2-7; lacking DNA, the TRBD1 call made by TCRdb goes unchecked. The germline gives CDR1 DFQATT, CDR2 SNEGSKA (reference sequence). This CDR3 comprises 14 residues. CDR3 sequence reads: CSAREGGDRTTQYF.

The rearrangement uses TRBV19 and TRBJ1-2; the D call from TCRdb, TRBD1, cannot be confirmed without DNA. Germline V gene data show CDR1 as LNHDA and CDR2 as SQIVND (reference sequence). This CDR3 is built from 14 residues. CDR3 in amino acids: CASSAGTGNYGYTF.

The chain uses TRBV11-3 and TRBJ2-1; TCRdb's assignment of TRBD1 cannot be checked, as there is no DNA. The CDR3 is 12 residues long. Germline V gene lookup returns CDR1 SGHNT and CDR2 YENEEA. The CDR3 sequence is CASSLGEDEQFF. Full variable domain (missing parts from reference TRBV11-3 and TRBJ2-1): EAGVVQSPRYKIIEKKQPVAFWCNPISGHNTLYWYLQNLGQGPELLIRYENEEAVDDSQLPKDRFSAERLKGVDSTLKIQPAELGDSAVYLCASSLGEDEQFFGPGTRLTVL.

This chain joins TRBV19 and TRBJ2-3; the TCRdb call, TRBD1, lacks DNA for checking. Germline CDR1 LNHDA, CDR2 SQIVND (reference sequence). The CDR3 consists of 16 residues. CDR3 residues: CASSRRQGLRTDTQYF.

This chain connects TRBV28 to TRBJ1-3; the TRBD1 assignment by TCRdb is unverifiable without DNA. The CDR3 spans 16 residues. The germline CDR1 and CDR2 sequences are MDHEN and SYDVKM. This chain's CDR3 is CASKKDRSLSGNTIYF.

This chain joins TRBV21-1 and TRBJ1-6. TRBV21-1 is a known pseudogene. The CDR3 spans 16 residues. The CDR3 loop is CASSKRAGPNNSPLHF.

The rearrangement uses TRBV5-8 and TRBJ1-3. The CDR3 is 13 residues long. The germline gives CDR1 SGHTS, CDR2 YDEGEE. CDR3 residues: CASSEGVENTIYF.

The chain couples TRBV18 to TRBJ2-3; TCRdb designates TRBD1, a call that cannot be tested without DNA. Per the germline V gene, CDR1 is KGHSH and CDR2 is LQKENI. The CDR3 sequence is 16 residues long. The CDR3 reads CASSPPGAQGTSAEYF.

Here the CDR3 reads CAILSADTYSPLHF. The chain recombines TRBV6-1 with TRBJ1-6; there is no DNA to check the TCRdb D call of TRBD1. Germline V CDR1 and CDR2: MNHNS, SASEGT. This CDR3 has 14 residues.

This chain connects TRBV12-3 or TRBV12-4 to TRBJ1-1. This CDR3 region has 12 residues. Here the CDR3 reads CASSLAGLEAFF.

The chain is built from TRBV7-9 and TRBJ2-1. Germline CDR1 SEHNR, CDR2 FQNEAQ (reference sequence). The CDR3 length is 13 residues. The CDR3 region is CASSPTVVNEQFF.

The chain has TRBV12-3 or TRBV12-4 and TRBJ1-1; lacking DNA, the TRBD1 call made by TCRdb goes unchecked. There are 15 residues in the CDR3. CDR3 in amino acids: CASSPEGGRFTEAFF.

The V gene is TRBV24-1, the J gene TRBJ2-3; TCRdb's assignment of TRBD1 cannot be checked, as there is no DNA. This CDR3 comprises 14 residues. Germline lookup yields CDR1 KGHDR and CDR2 SFDVKD. CDR3 amino acids: CATSVDWATDTQYF.

J is TRBJ2-7 and V is TRBV3-1; as DNA is missing, the TRBD2 call by TCRdb cannot be tested. The V gene's germline CDR1 is LGHDT and CDR2 YNNKEL (reference sequence). This CDR3 is built from 14 residues. The chain's CDR3 is CASSQRSGGGQQYF.

The V and J genes are TRBV29-1 and TRBJ1-1; TCRdb's D call of TRBD1 is untestable without DNA. This CDR3 is 12 amino acids long. CDR1 SQVTM and CDR2 ANQGSEA come from the germline V gene. CDR3 sequence reads: CSVEGPRGEAFF.

The rearrangement uses TRBV20-1 and TRBJ1-1. Looked up from germline, CDR1 is DFQATT and CDR2 is SNEGSKA (reference sequence). The CDR3 is 14 residues long. The CDR3 here is CSVQREGLDTEAFF.

The chain carries TRBV14 and TRBJ1-5. CDR3 length: 13 residues. The germline V gene has CDR1 SGHDN and CDR2 FVKESK. The CDR3 sequence: CASSQVAQEPQHF.